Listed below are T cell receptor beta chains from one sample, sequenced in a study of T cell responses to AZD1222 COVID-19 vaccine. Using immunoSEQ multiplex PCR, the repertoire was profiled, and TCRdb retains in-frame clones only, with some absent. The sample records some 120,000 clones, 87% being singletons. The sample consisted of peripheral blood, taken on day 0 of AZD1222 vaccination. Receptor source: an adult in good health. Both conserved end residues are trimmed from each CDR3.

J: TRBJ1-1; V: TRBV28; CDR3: ASSSTGTLSGTEAF
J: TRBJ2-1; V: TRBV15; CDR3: ATRTSDSREQF
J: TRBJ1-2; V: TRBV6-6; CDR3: ASTRQGGGYGYT
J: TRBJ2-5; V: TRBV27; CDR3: ASSSGLRQETQY
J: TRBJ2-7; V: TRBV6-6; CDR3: ASSATGRQY
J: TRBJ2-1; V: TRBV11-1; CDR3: ASSLSYSFQAEQF
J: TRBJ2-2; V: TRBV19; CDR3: ATSQGSAGELF
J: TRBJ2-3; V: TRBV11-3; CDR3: ASSSGEVDTQY
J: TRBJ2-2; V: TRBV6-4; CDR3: ASRGNGELF
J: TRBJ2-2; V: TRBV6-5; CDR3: ASSSHAILNTGELF
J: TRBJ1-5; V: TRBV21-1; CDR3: ASSKGGGSYSNQPQH
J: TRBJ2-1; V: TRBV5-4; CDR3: ASSLTGYGNEQF
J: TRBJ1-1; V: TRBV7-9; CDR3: ASSPDGYTEAF
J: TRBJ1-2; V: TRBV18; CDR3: ASSPPMSVPRGYT